A selection of T cell receptor beta chains follows, all from one sample in a study of blood T cell repertoires in COVID-19. Measured with immunoSEQ multiplex PCR; TCRdb has only the in-frame clones, and not every one. The data hold some 80,000 clones, with almost 90% observed a single time. The sample was peripheral blood. Receptors were obtained from a human donor in a cohort sampled during active COVID-19. Both conserved end residues are part of each CDR3. The D gene is left open where the match is weak. Where a row states a size, it is once, few, many or the class of an expanded clone; other rows omit it.

v_gene: TRBV28; d_gene: -; abundance: -; j_gene: TRBJ2-7; CDR3nt: TGTGCCAGCAGCCGAGGGTACGAGCAGTACTTC; CDR3aa: CASSRGYEQYF
v_gene: TRBV7-6; d_gene: -; abundance: -; j_gene: TRBJ1-4; CDR3nt: TGTGCCAGCAGCCTTACGTCACAGGGCTACACTCCAACTAATGAAAAACTGTTTTTT; CDR3aa: CASSLTSQGYTPTNEKLFF
v_gene: TRBV3-1/TRBV3-2; d_gene: TRBD2; abundance: few; j_gene: TRBJ2-2; CDR3nt: TGTGCCAGCAGTCTCGACGAATTAGCGGGGGCCGACACCGGGGAGCTGTTTTTT; CDR3aa: CASSLDELAGADTGELFF
v_gene: TRBV5-1; d_gene: TRBD1; abundance: once; j_gene: TRBJ2-1; CDR3nt: TGCGCCAGCAGCTTTTGGACAGGGCCAGGCTACAATGAGCAGTTCTTC; CDR3aa: CASSFWTGPGYNEQFF
v_gene: TRBV4-3; d_gene: TRBD1; abundance: -; j_gene: TRBJ1-2; CDR3nt: TGCGCCAGCAGCCAACGCGGACAGGGAGTTGGGGGCTACACCTTC; CDR3aa: CASSQRGQGVGGYTF
v_gene: TRBV6-5; d_gene: TRBD1; abundance: medium-sized; j_gene: TRBJ1-1; CDR3nt: TGTGCCAGCAGTCCAGGGGGCGTATTCACTGAAGCTTTCTTT; CDR3aa: CASSPGGVFTEAFF
v_gene: TRBV12-3/TRBV12-4; d_gene: TRBD1; abundance: -; j_gene: TRBJ1-1; CDR3nt: TGTGCCAGCAGTTTTGGACAGGGGGCTTTCTTT; CDR3aa: CASSFGQGAFF
v_gene: TRBV19; d_gene: -; abundance: -; j_gene: TRBJ2-7; CDR3nt: TGTGCCAGTAGTCAATCCATGACTTCCTACGAGCAGTACTTC; CDR3aa: CASSQSMTSYEQYF
v_gene: TRBV5-1; d_gene: TRBD2; abundance: -; j_gene: TRBJ2-1; CDR3nt: TGCGCCAGCAGCGTGAGCGGGAGGAGCTCCTACAATGAGCAGTTCTTC; CDR3aa: CASSVSGRSSYNEQFF
v_gene: TRBV13; d_gene: TRBD1; abundance: -; j_gene: TRBJ1-4; CDR3nt: TGTGCCAGCAGCACCCGACAGGGGTCGGCGGAAAAACTGTTTTTT; CDR3aa: CASSTRQGSAEKLFF
v_gene: TRBV28; d_gene: -; abundance: -; j_gene: TRBJ1-2; CDR3nt: TGTGCCAGCAGATCCCCCTTTAACAGGGCTGGCTACACCTTC; CDR3aa: CASRSPFNRAGYTF
v_gene: TRBV19; d_gene: TRBD1; abundance: once; j_gene: TRBJ1-4; CDR3nt: TGTGCCAGTGCCGGGACAGCTGCAACTAATGAAAAACTGTTTTTT; CDR3aa: CASAGTAATNEKLFF
v_gene: TRBV29-1; d_gene: -; abundance: -; j_gene: TRBJ1-1; CDR3nt: TGCAGCGGCGGCGGGGGGGCGCGAGGCACTGAAGCTTTCTTT; CDR3aa: CSGGGGARGTEAFF
v_gene: TRBV18; d_gene: TRBD1; abundance: -; j_gene: TRBJ1-1; CDR3nt: TGTGCCAGCTCAAGGGACAGGGGGCGTAACTCTGTTGGAGCTTTCTTT; CDR3aa: CASSRDRGRNSVGAFF
v_gene: TRBV19; d_gene: TRBD1; abundance: -; j_gene: TRBJ2-7; CDR3nt: TGTGCCAGTAGTGTCGGACTCAGGGGGCAAGCTGTCGAGCAGTACTTC; CDR3aa: CASSVGLRGQAVEQYF
v_gene: TRBV7-8; d_gene: -; abundance: -; j_gene: TRBJ2-1; CDR3nt: TGTGCCAGCAGCTTAGGCACAGGGTCCTACAATGAGCAGTTCTTC; CDR3aa: CASSLGTGSYNEQFF
v_gene: TRBV11-2; d_gene: TRBD1; abundance: -; j_gene: TRBJ2-7; CDR3nt: TGTGCCAGCAGCTCCAGCGACAGGGGGGACTACGAGCAGTACTTC; CDR3aa: CASSSSDRGDYEQYF
v_gene: TRBV4-2; d_gene: TRBD2; abundance: -; j_gene: TRBJ2-7; CDR3nt: TGTGCCAGCAGCCAAGAGACGGCACTAGCGGGAGGGGAGTACTTC; CDR3aa: CASSQETALAGGEYF
v_gene: TRBV7-2; d_gene: -; abundance: -; j_gene: TRBJ1-4; CDR3nt: TGTGCCAGCAGCTTGGGGGGGCTCGAAAAACTGTTTTTT; CDR3aa: CASSLGGLEKLFF
v_gene: TRBV19; d_gene: TRBD1; abundance: -; j_gene: TRBJ2-3; CDR3nt: TGTGCCAGTAGCAGTCAACACAGGGGGAGTGGCACAGATACGCAGTATTTT; CDR3aa: CASSSQHRGSGTDTQYF
v_gene: TRBV5-8; d_gene: TRBD2; abundance: -; j_gene: TRBJ2-1; CDR3nt: TGTGCCAGCAGCTTGGTGACTAGCGGGAGTGCCTACAATGAGCAGTTCTTC; CDR3aa: CASSLVTSGSAYNEQFF
v_gene: TRBV7-8; d_gene: -; abundance: -; j_gene: TRBJ2-5; CDR3nt: TGTGCCAGCAGCTTACATGAGGGTGGAGGCCGAGAGACCCAGTACTTC; CDR3aa: CASSLHEGGGRETQYF
v_gene: TRBV5-4; d_gene: -; abundance: -; j_gene: TRBJ2-5; CDR3nt: TGTGCCAGCAGCTTGTCAGCGCTCCAAGAGACCCAGTACTTC; CDR3aa: CASSLSALQETQYF
v_gene: TRBV2; d_gene: TRBD1; abundance: few; j_gene: TRBJ1-5; CDR3nt: TGTGCCAGCAGTCTACGACAGGGCCCTCAGCCCCAGCATTTT; CDR3aa: CASSLRQGPQPQHF
v_gene: TRBV7-2; d_gene: TRBD2; abundance: few; j_gene: TRBJ2-7; CDR3nt: TGTGCCAGCAGCTTAGTACCTAGCGGGAGGGCTAGCGAGCAGTACTTC; CDR3aa: CASSLVPSGRASEQYF
v_gene: TRBV5-6; d_gene: TRBD1; abundance: few; j_gene: TRBJ2-7; CDR3nt: TGTGCCAGCACCCCGGGCGGGACAGGGGCCTACGAGCAGTACTTC; CDR3aa: CASTPGGTGAYEQYF
v_gene: TRBV19; d_gene: TRBD1; abundance: -; j_gene: TRBJ1-6; CDR3nt: TGTGCCAGTAGCCCCTTGGACAGGGATGGTTCACCCCTCCACTTT; CDR3aa: CASSPLDRDGSPLHF
v_gene: TRBV7-2; d_gene: -; abundance: -; j_gene: TRBJ1-5; CDR3nt: TGTGCCAGCAGCTTAGGCAGCGGAAATCAGCCCCAGCATTTT; CDR3aa: CASSLGSGNQPQHF
v_gene: TRBV7-2; d_gene: TRBD1; abundance: -; j_gene: TRBJ1-1; CDR3nt: TGTGCCAGCAGCCGGCGGCAGGGGGATGAAGCTTTCTTT; CDR3aa: CASSRRQGDEAFF
v_gene: TRBV4-2; d_gene: -; abundance: -; j_gene: TRBJ2-7; CDR3nt: TGTGCCAGCAGCCAACCTCCCGGCATGGACAGAACCTACGAGCAGTACTTC; CDR3aa: CASSQPPGMDRTYEQYF
v_gene: TRBV5-5; d_gene: -; abundance: -; j_gene: TRBJ2-5; CDR3nt: TGTGCCAGCAGCCTTGACAGGAGAGAGACCCAGTACTTC; CDR3aa: CASSLDRRETQYF
v_gene: TRBV4-1; d_gene: TRBD1; abundance: -; j_gene: TRBJ2-7; CDR3nt: TGCGCCAGCAGCCAGGGGGGACAGGGGGCCTACGAGCAGTACTTC; CDR3aa: CASSQGGQGAYEQYF
v_gene: TRBV6-2/TRBV6-3; d_gene: TRBD2; abundance: -; j_gene: TRBJ2-1; CDR3nt: TGTGCCAGCAGCTCTAGCGGGGGGGTTATCGGTTTGTTTGAGCAGTTCTTC; CDR3aa: CASSSSGGVIGLFEQFF
v_gene: TRBV5-1; d_gene: -; abundance: -; j_gene: TRBJ2-7; CDR3nt: TGCGCCAGCAGCTTGGGGGTCGCAGGGGCCTACGAGCAGTACTTC; CDR3aa: CASSLGVAGAYEQYF
v_gene: TRBV20-1; d_gene: TRBD2; abundance: -; j_gene: TRBJ2-7; CDR3nt: TGCAGTGCTAGTCACGTAGCGGGGGGCAACTACGAGCAGTACTTC; CDR3aa: CSASHVAGGNYEQYF
v_gene: TRBV7-2; d_gene: -; abundance: -; j_gene: TRBJ1-2; CDR3nt: TGTGCCAGCAGCTACCGGTCAGGGGATAACTATGGCTACACCTTC; CDR3aa: CASSYRSGDNYGYTF
v_gene: TRBV5-1; d_gene: -; abundance: few; j_gene: TRBJ1-2; CDR3nt: TGCGCCAGCAGCTCTCGGGGAACTGCCTATGGCTACACCTTC; CDR3aa: CASSSRGTAYGYTF
v_gene: TRBV4-3; d_gene: TRBD2; abundance: -; j_gene: TRBJ2-2; CDR3nt: TGCGCCAGCAGCCAAGCGGGTGGGACTAGCGGGAGTTTTGGCGGGGAGCTGTTTTTT; CDR3aa: CASSQAGGTSGSFGGELFF
v_gene: TRBV19; d_gene: TRBD1; abundance: medium-sized; j_gene: TRBJ1-2; CDR3nt: TGTGCCAGTAGTAGGACAGGGTCCTATGGCTACACCTTC; CDR3aa: CASSRTGSYGYTF
v_gene: TRBV13; d_gene: -; abundance: -; j_gene: TRBJ2-5; CDR3nt: TGTGCCAGCAGCTTGAGCGGGTTGCAAGAGACCCAGTACTTC; CDR3aa: CASSLSGLQETQYF
v_gene: TRBV3-1/TRBV3-2; d_gene: TRBD2; abundance: -; j_gene: TRBJ2-5; CDR3nt: TGTGCCAGCAGCCGGCTAGCGGGTCATCAAGAGACCCAGTACTTC; CDR3aa: CASSRLAGHQETQYF
v_gene: TRBV6-5; d_gene: -; abundance: few; j_gene: TRBJ1-6; CDR3nt: TGTGCCAGCGCCCGGGGTGAGGAACCCCTCCACTTT; CDR3aa: CASARGEEPLHF
v_gene: TRBV7-2; d_gene: -; abundance: -; j_gene: TRBJ2-3; CDR3nt: TGTGCCAGCAGCTTAACCGGGAGTGCGCAGTATTTT; CDR3aa: CASSLTGSAQYF
v_gene: TRBV4-3; d_gene: TRBD2; abundance: -; j_gene: TRBJ2-5; CDR3nt: TGCGCCAGCAGCCAAGATTATTCTAGCGGGGCGGGCCGACAGACCCAGTACTTC; CDR3aa: CASSQDYSSGAGRQTQYF
v_gene: TRBV3-1/TRBV3-2; d_gene: TRBD2; abundance: once; j_gene: TRBJ2-3; CDR3nt: TGTGCCAGCAGCCAAGGGTCAAGCGGGAGAATAGATACGCAGTATTTT; CDR3aa: CASSQGSSGRIDTQYF
v_gene: TRBV7-7; d_gene: TRBD2; abundance: once; j_gene: TRBJ2-1; CDR3nt: TGTGCCAGCAGCTCCGGGACTAGCGGGAACAATGAGCAGTTCTTC; CDR3aa: CASSSGTSGNNEQFF